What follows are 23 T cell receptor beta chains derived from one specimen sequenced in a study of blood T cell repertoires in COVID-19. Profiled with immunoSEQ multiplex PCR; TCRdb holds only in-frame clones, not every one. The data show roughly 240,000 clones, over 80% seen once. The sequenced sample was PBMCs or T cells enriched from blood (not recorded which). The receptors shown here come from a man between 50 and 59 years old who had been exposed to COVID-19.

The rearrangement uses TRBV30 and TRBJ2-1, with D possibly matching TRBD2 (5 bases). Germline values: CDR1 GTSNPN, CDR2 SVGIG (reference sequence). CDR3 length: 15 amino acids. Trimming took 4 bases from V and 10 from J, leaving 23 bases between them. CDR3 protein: CAWTNGSHFSDEQFF. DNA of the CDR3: TGTGCCTGGACGAATGGGAGTCATTTCTCGGACGAGCAGTTCTTC.

CDR3 sequence: CAISESTGSNQPQHF. For the CDR3, the DNA is TGTGCCATCAGTGAGTCGACTGGGAGCAATCAGCCCCAGCATTTT. The chain uses TRBV10-3 and TRBJ1-5, with no clear D. V was shortened by 0 bases and J by 1 base, with 7 bases between the two germline ends. CDR3 length: 15 amino acids. Germline loops: CDR1 ENHRY, CDR2 SYGVKD.

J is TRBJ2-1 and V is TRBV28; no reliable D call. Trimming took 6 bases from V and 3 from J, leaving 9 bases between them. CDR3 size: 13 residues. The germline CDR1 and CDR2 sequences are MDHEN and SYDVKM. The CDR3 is CASSPTYYNEQFF. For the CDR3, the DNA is TGTGCCAGCAGCCCTACCTACTACAATGAGCAGTTCTTC. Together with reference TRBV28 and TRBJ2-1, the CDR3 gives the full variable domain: DVKVTQSSRYLVKRTGEKVFLECVQDMDHENMFWYRQDPGLGLRLIYFSYDVKMKEKGDIPEGYSVSREKKERFSLILESASTNQTSMYLCASSPTYYNEQFFGPGTRLTVL.

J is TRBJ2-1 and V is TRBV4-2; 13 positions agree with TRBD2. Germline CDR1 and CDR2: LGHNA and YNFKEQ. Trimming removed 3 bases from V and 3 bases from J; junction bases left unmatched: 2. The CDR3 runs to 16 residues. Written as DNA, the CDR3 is TGTGCCAGCAGCCAGACTAGCGGGGGGTTCTACAATGAGCAGTTCTTC. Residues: CASSQTSGGFYNEQFF.

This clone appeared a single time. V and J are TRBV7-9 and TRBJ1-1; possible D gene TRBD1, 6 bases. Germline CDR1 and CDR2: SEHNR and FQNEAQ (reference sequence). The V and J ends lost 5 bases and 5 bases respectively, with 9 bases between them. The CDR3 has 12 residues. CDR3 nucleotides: TGTGCCAGCAGCGCCCAGGGGACTGAAGCTTTCTTT. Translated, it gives CASSAQGTEAFF. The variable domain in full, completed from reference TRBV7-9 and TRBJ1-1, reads DTGVSQNPRHKITKRGQNVTFRCDPISEHNRLYWYRQTLGQGPEFLTYFQNEAQLEKSRLLSDRFSAERPKGSFSTLEIQRTEQGDSAMYLCASSAQGTEAFFGQGTRLTVV.

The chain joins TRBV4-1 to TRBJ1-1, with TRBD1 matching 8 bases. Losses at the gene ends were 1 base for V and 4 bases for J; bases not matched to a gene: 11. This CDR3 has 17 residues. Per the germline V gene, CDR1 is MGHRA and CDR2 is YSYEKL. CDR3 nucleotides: TGCGCCAGCAGCCAAGTTAGGTTGCGAACAGGGGGCACTGAAGCTTTCTTT. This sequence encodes CASSQVRLRTGGTEAFF.

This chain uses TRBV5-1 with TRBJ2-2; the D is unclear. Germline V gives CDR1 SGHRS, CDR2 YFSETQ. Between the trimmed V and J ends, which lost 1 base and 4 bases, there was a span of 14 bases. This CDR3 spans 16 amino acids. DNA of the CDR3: TGCGCCAGCAGCTTGAGGAGAATTATAGGCACCGGGGAGCTGTTTTTT. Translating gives CASSLRRIIGTGELFF.

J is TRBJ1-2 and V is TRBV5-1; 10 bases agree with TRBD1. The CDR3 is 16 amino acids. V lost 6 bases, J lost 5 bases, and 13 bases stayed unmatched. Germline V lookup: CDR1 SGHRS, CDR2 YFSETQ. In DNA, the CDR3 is TGCGCCAGCATGGACCCACGACAGGGGGCAGGGTATGGCTACACCTTC. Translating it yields CASMDPRQGAGYGYTF.

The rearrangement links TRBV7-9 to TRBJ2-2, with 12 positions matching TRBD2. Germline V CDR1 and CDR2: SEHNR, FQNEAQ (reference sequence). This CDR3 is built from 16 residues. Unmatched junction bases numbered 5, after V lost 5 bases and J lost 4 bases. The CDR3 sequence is CASSGGLAGITGELFF. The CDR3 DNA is TGTGCCAGCAGCGGGGGACTAGCGGGCATCACCGGGGAGCTGTTTTTT. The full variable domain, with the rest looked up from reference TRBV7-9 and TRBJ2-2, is DTGVSQNPRHKITKRGQNVTFRCDPISEHNRLYWYRQTLGQGPEFLTYFQNEAQLEKSRLLSDRFSAERPKGSFSTLEIQRTEQGDSAMYLCASSGGLAGITGELFFGEGSRLTVL.

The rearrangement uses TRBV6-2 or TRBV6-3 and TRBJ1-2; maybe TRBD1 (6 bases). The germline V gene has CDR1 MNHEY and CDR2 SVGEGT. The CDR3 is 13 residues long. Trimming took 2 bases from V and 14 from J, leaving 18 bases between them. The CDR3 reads CASSYPLPGHQTF. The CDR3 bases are TGTGCCAGCAGTTACCCACTACCGGGACATCAAACCTTC.

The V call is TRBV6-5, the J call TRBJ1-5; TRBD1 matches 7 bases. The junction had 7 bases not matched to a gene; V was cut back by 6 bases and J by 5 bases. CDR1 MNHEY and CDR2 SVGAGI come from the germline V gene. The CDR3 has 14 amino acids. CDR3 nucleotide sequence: TGTGCCAGCAGCCGGACCAGGGGGTATCAGCCCCAGCATTTT. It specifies CASSRTRGYQPQHF.

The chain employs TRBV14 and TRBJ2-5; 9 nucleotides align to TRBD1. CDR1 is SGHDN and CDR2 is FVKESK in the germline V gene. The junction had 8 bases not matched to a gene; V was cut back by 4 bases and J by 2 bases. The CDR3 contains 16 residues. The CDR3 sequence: CASSRKIGTGQETQYF. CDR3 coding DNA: TGTGCCAGCAGCCGGAAGATAGGGACAGGGCAAGAGACCCAGTACTTC.

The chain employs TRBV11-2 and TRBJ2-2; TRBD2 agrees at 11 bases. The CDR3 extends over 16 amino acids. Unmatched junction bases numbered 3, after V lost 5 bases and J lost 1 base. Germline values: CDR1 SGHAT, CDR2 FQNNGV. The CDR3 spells CASSRLAGRNTGELFF. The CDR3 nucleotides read TGTGCCAGCAGCCGACTAGCGGGACGGAACACCGGGGAGCTGTTTTTT.

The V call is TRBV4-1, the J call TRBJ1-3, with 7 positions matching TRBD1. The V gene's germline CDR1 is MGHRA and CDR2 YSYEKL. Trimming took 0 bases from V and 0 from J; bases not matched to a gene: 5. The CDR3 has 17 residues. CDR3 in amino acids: CASSQDRGTVSGNTIYF. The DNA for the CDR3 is TGCGCCAGCAGCCAAGACCGCGGGACAGTCTCTGGAAACACCATATATTTT.

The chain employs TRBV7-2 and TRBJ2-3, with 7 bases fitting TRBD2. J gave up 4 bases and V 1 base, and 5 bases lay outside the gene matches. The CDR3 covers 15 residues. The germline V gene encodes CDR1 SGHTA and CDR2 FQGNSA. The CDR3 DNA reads TGTGCCAGCAGCTTAGGGGGCGGGGGAGCAGATACGCAGTATTTT. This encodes CASSLGGGGADTQYF.

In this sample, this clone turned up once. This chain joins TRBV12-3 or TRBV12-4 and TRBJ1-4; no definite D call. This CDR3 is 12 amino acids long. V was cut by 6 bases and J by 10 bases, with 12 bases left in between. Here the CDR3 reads CASSWSVGKLFF. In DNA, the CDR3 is TGTGCCAGCAGCTGGAGCGTAGGAAAACTGTTTTTT.

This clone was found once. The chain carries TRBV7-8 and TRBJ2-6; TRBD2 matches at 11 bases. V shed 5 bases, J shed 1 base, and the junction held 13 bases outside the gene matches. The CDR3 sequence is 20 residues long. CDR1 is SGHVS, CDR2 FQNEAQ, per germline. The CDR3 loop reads CASSHLGTSGKGSGANVLTF. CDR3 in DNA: TGTGCCAGCAGCCACCTGGGGACTAGCGGAAAAGGGTCTGGGGCCAACGTCCTGACTTTC.

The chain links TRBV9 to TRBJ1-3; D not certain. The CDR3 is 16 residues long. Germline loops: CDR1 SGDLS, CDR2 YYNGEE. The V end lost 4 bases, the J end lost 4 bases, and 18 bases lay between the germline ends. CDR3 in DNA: TGTGCCAGCAGCCAGACGGTGGGAGGCGGAGGAAACACCATATATTTT. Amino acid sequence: CASSQTVGGGGNTIYF. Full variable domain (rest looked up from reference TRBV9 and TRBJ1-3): DSGVTQTPKHLITATGQRVTLRCSPRSGDLSVYWYQQSLDQGLQFLIQYYNGEERAKGNILERFSAQQFPDLHSELNLSSLELGDSALYFCASSQTVGGGGNTIYFGEGSWLTVV.

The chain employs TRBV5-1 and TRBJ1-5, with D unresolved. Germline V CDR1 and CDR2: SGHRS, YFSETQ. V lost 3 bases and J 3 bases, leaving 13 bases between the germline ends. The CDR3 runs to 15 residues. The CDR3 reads CASSSGGGTNQPQHF. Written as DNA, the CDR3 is TGCGCCAGCAGCTCGGGAGGCGGAACCAATCAGCCCCAGCATTTT.

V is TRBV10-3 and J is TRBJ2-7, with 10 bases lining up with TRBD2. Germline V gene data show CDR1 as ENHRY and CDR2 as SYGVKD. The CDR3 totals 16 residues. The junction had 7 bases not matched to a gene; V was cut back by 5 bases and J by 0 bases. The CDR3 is CAISKTLAGDSYEQYF. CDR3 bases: TGTGCCATCAGTAAAACTCTAGCGGGGGACTCCTACGAGCAGTACTTC.

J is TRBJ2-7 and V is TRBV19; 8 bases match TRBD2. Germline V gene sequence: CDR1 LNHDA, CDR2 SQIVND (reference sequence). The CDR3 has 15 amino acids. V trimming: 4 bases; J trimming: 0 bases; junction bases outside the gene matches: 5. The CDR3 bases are TGTGCCAGTAGTACCGGGGGGGGCAGCTCCTACGAGCAGTACTTC. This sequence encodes CASSTGGGSSYEQYF.

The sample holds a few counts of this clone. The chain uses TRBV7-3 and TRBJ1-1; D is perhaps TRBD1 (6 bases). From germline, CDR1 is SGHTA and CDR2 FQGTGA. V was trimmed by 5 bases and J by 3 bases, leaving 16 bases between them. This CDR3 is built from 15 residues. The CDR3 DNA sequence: TGTGCCAGCAGCCCAGCCGGGAGGGGGGACACTGAAGCTTTCTTT. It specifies CASSPAGRGDTEAFF.

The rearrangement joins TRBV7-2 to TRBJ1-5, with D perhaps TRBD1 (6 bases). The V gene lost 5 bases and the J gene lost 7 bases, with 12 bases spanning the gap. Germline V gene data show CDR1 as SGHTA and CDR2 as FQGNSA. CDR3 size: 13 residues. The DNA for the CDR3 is TGTGCCAGCAGCATGGGACAATTACAGCCCCAGCATTTT. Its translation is CASSMGQLQPQHF.